The 10 T cell receptor beta chains in this list originate from one sample, sequenced in a study of tumor-infiltrating lymphocytes in primary liver carcinoma. Researchers generated TCR beta cDNA from roughly 510 ng of total RNA, relying on a constant-region primer. ARM-PCR was slightly modified, and three nested multiplex PCR rounds with it gave rise to the TCR beta libraries. A C-beta reverse primer and TRBV1-TRBV30 forward primers served in each of the first two PCR rounds, at 9 to 11 cycles apiece. TCRdb re-called the multiplex PCR reads with MiXCR, one entry per CDR3 protein. Among around 32,000 distinct CDR3 sequences listed, about 79% were seen once. Unsorted bulk tissue (about 20-30 mg) underwent RNA and DNA co-extraction. The specimen was liver tumor tissue from sampling region 5. The subset denotes: tumor region T5, tumor centre. Receptor source: a middle-aged man with primary liver carcinoma and hepatitis B virus infection.

This chain links TRBV6-5 with TRBJ2-7; D not certain. Trimming removed 6 bases from V and 8 bases from J, with 26 bases in between. The CDR3 is 16 amino acids. CDR1 is MNHEY, CDR2 SVGAGI, per germline. CDR3 DNA sequence: TGTGCCAGCAGGTCCGGTCAGGCAGCATCCTTTTACAAGCAGTACTTC. Protein: CASRSGQAASFYKQYF.

Concerning this clonotype: Without the conserved terminal phenylalanine or tryptophan, this CDR3 likely stems from a read error. It is unclear where the CDR3 begins or ends on the DNA, so no DNA is shown, and the CDR3 is as TCRdb lists it. The chain couples TRBV11-2 to TRBJ2-5; the table assigns TRBD2, which was not confirmed against the DNA. The CDR3 extends over 16 residues, inclusive of both ends. Germline loops: CDR1 SGHAT, CDR2 FQNNGV. CDR3 protein: CVSTQAPGGGKETQYL.

This chain uses TRBV5-1 with TRBJ2-2, with TRBD2 matching 12 bases. V was pared by 4 bases and J by 5 bases, with 3 bases of the junction left unmatched. The germline V gene encodes CDR1 SGHRS and CDR2 YFSETQ. This CDR3 has 15 amino acids. This CDR3 reads CASSPTSGSTGELFF. CDR3 DNA: TGCGCCAGCAGCCCGACTAGCGGGAGTACCGGGGAGCTGTTTTTT.

This clonotype was recorded many times. The chain is built from TRBV18 and TRBJ2-3; D not certain. V lost 0 bases and J 6 bases, leaving 13 bases between the germline ends. Germline CDR1 reads KGHSH; CDR2 reads LQKENI. CDR3 length equals 15 residues. Here the CDR3 DNA reads TGTGCCAGCTCACCACCAGAATCGCCGGTCGATACGCAGTATTTT. It specifies CASSPPESPVDTQYF.

For this clonotype: A read error may produce the germline difference seen at one junction end. The chain combines TRBV4-1 with TRBJ2-2; 9 nucleotides align to TRBD2. Germline V lookup: CDR1 MGHRA, CDR2 YSYEKL. CDR3 length equals 16 residues. The CDR3 DNA reads as TGCGCCATCAGCCAAGATGCTAGCGGGACAACCGGGGAACTGTTTTTT. Protein: CAISQDASGTTGELFF.

This chain joins TRBV5-4 and TRBJ1-6; D ambiguous. The V gene's germline CDR1 is SGHNT and CDR2 YYREEE (reference sequence). The CDR3 is made up of 12 amino acids. The CDR3 protein is CTGSEYNSPLHF. CDR3 bases: TGTACCGGCAGCGAGTATAATTCACCCCTCCACTTT.

The V call is TRBV5-4, the J call TRBJ2-5; TRBD1 aligns across 7 bases. The CDR3 runs 15 residues. Germline trimming cut 9 bases from V and 1 base from J; bases unmatched to any gene: 12. CDR1 and CDR2 from the germline V gene are SGHNT and YYREEE (reference sequence). The CDR3 sequence is CANNLDRETQETQYF. The DNA for the CDR3 is TGTGCCAACAATCTAGACAGGGAAACCCAAGAGACCCAGTACTTC.

This clonotype was recorded only once. The junction departs from germline at one end; a sequencing error may be responsible. V and J are TRBV5-6 and TRBJ2-7; D assignment may be TRBD1 or TRBD2 (5 bases each). CDR3 length: 15 amino acids. The germline gives CDR1 SGHDT, CDR2 YYEEEE. CDR3 amino acids: CASSLVSARGYVQYF. Here the CDR3 DNA reads TGTGCCAGCAGCTTGGTGTCAGCTCGGGGCTACGTGCAGTACTTC. The variable domain in full, with the rest retrieved from reference TRBV5-6 and TRBJ2-7, is DAGVTQSPTHLIKTRGQQVTLRCSPKSGHDTVSWYQQALGQGPQFIFQYYEEEERQRGNFPDRFSGHQFPNYSSELNVNALLLGDSALYLCASSLVSARGYVQYFGPGTRLTVT.

Comments on this clonotype: A junction end diverges from the germline sequence, so it may reflect a read error. The CDR3 protein is CASSFMTVPDCEQYF. Here the CDR3 DNA reads TGTGCCAGTAGCTTCATGACAGTTCCGGACTGCGAGCAGTACTTC. The chain recombines TRBV11-2 with TRBJ2-7, with D possibly being TRBD1 or TRBD2 (5 bases each). The CDR3 runs to 15 residues. Per the germline V gene, CDR1 is SGHAT and CDR2 is FQNNGV. Variable domain in full (rest from reference TRBV11-2 and TRBJ2-7): EAGVAQSPRYKIIEKRQSVAFWCNPISGHATLYWYQQILGQGPKLLIQFQNNGVVDDSQLPKDRFSAERLKGVDSTLKIQPAKLEDSAVYLCASSFMTVPDCEQYFGPGTRLTVT.

On this clonotype itself: Since the CDR3 does not end with the conserved phenylalanine or tryptophan, this likely comes from a read error. V and J are TRBV6-1 and TRBJ2-2; D may be TRBD1 or TRBD2 (6 bases each). This CDR3 has 14 amino acids. Germline assignment: CDR1 MNHNS and CDR2 SASEGT. Here the CDR3 reads CASSGRTDTGELFL. DNA of the CDR3: TGTGCAAGCAGTGGGAGGACAGACACCGGGGAGCTGTTTTTA.